This TCR beta chain was sequenced for a study of OX40 agonist ivuxolimab in advanced cancers. Study context: Ivuxolimab, which is an agonistic anti-OX40 (CD134) antibody, was administered to the patients. Whole-study findings and limits: Mean expanded clone counts were higher in CD8+ than CD4+ T cells.

Per the germline V gene, CDR1 is SQVTM and CDR2 is ANQGSEA. The CDR3 is 14 amino acids. Unmatched junction bases numbered 6, after V lost 0 bases and J lost 5 bases. Generated by immunoSEQ multiplex PCR, the TCRdb table keeps only in-frame clones and is missing some. The data contain about 97,000 clones, roughly nine tenths of them singletons. The study sampled blood at baseline, cycle 4 day 1, and cycle 7 day 1. Worth noting for this clone: The antigen is undetermined.

The chain recombines TRBV29-1 with TRBJ2-5, with 7 bases aligning to TRBD2. The sequencing used CD4+ or CD8+ T cells sorted from blood, collected in a trial of the OX40 agonist ivuxolimab. The receptor was derived from an adult with an advanced solid tumor such as melanoma, head and neck, liver or kidney cancer. The CDR3 coding sequence is TGCAGCGTTGAAGATCGGCGGGAGAAGGAGACCCAGTACTTC. It translates to CSVEDRREKETQYF.